This TCR beta chain was documented in a study of post-analysis software for immune sequencing data. Study as a whole: Clinical courses comprised relapsing-remitting, secondary progressive and progressive-relapsing multiple sclerosis. Study-wide points: With TRBV5-6, TRBV5-1 and TRBV20-1 included, roughly five TRBV segments were more frequent in patients than in controls. Significantly decreased normalized Chao1 diversity was recorded for multiple sclerosis patients relative to controls. F measure grouped same-batch samples tightly together.

There are 13 residues in the CDR3. CDR1 DFQATT and CDR2 SNEGSKA come from the germline V gene (reference sequence). With regard to this clonotype: Its antigen is as yet unknown.

Libraries were made from TCR beta cDNA, and they carried unique molecular identifiers. With about 0.95 to 10 million T cells as the source, a few hundred thousand cDNA molecules resulted. TCRdb independently ran MiXCR on the PCR reads; one entry per CDR3 protein. The data show approximately 630,000 distinct CDR3 sequences, with approximately 59% seen just once and around 11% held by the top ten. The sample consisted of blood. This TCR was sampled from a girl aged 2 to 10 with multiple sclerosis. The chain links TRBV20-1 to TRBJ2-5; 7 bases map to TRBD1. The J call may not be correct, given that the DNA end is closer to TRBJ2-7. The CDR3 DNA follows: TGCAGTGCTTCACCTCCGACAGGGAACGAGCAGTACTTC. The encoded protein is CSASPPTGNEQYF.